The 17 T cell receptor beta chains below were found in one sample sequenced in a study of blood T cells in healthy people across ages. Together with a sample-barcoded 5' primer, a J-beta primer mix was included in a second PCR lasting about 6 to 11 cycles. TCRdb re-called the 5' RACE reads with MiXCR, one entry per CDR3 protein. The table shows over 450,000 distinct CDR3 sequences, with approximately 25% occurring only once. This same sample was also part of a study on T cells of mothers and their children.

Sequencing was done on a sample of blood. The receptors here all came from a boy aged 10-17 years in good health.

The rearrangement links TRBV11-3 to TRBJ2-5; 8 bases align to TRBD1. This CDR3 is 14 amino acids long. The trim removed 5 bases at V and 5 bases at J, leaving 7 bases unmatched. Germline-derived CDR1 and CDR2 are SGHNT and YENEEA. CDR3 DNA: TGTGCCAGCAGCCACTCGGCAGGGGGCGAGACCCAGTACTTC. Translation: CASSHSAGGETQYF.

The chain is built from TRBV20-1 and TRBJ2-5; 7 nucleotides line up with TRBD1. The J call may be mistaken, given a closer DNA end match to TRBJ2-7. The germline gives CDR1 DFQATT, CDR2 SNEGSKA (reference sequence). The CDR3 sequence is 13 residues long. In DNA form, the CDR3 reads TGCAGTGCCTCGACAGGGTCGTTCTACGAGCAGTACTTC. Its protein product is CSASTGSFYEQYF.

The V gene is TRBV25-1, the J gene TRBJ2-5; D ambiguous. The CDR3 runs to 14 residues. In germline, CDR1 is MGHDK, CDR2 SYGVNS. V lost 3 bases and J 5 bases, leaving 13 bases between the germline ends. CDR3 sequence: CASSDDLVGETQYF. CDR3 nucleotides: TGTGCCAGCAGTGATGATCTAGTAGGGGAGACCCAGTACTTC.

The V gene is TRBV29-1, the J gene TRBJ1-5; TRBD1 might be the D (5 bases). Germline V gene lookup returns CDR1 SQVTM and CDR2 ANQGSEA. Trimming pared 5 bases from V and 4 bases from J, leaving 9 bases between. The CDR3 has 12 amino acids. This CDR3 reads CSVQWGNQPQHF. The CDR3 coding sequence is TGCAGCGTTCAATGGGGGAATCAGCCCCAGCATTTT.

The CDR3 protein is CASSPQLAVGGETQYF. The CDR3 nucleotides read TGTGCCAGCAGCCCGCAGTTGGCGGTAGGGGGGGAGACCCAGTACTTC. The chain joins TRBV7-8 to TRBJ2-5; D tentatively fits TRBD1 or TRBD2 (6 bases each). The germline CDR1 and CDR2 sequences are SGHVS and FQNEAQ. V shed 5 bases and J shed 5 bases, with 21 bases lying between them. The CDR3 totals 16 residues.

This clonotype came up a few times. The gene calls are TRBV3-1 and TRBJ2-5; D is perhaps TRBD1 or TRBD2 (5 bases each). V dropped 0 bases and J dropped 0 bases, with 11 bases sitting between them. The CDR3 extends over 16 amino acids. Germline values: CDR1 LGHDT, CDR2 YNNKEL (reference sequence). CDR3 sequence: CASSQEGRRYQETQYF. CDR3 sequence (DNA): TGTGCCAGCAGCCAAGAGGGACGGAGATACCAAGAGACCCAGTACTTC.

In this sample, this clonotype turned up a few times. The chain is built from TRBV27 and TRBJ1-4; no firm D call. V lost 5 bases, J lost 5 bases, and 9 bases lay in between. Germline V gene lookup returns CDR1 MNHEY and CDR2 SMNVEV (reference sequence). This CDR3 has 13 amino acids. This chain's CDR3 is CASSAALNEKLFF. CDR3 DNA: TGTGCCAGCAGTGCAGCCCTCAATGAAAAACTGTTTTTT.

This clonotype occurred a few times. The CDR3 sequence: CASKSSVLGRQETQYF. The CDR3 bases are TGTGCCAGCAAGTCCTCTGTCCTGGGTCGACAAGAGACCCAGTACTTC. V and J are TRBV25-1 and TRBJ2-5, with no clear D. From germline, CDR1 is MGHDK and CDR2 SYGVNS. This CDR3 is 16 amino acids long. V lost 7 bases and J 2 bases, leaving 20 bases between the germline ends.

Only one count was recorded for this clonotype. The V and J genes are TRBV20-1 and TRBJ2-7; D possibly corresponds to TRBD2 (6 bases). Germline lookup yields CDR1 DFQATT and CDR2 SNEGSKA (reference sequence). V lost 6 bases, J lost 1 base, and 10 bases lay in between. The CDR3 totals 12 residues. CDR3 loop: CSASSGSYEQYF. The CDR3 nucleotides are TGCAGTGCGAGTAGCGGATCCTACGAGCAGTACTTC.

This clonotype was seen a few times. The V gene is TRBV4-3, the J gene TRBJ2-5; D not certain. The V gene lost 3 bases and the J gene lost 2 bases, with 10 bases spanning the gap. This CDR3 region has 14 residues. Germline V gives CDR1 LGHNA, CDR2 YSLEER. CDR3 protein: CASSQDLIQETQYF. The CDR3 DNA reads TGCGCCAGCAGCCAGGATCTAATACAAGAGACCCAGTACTTC.

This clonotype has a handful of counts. Written as DNA, the CDR3 is TGTGCCAGCAGTTACCTAATGGGGTCTTACACAGATACGCAGTATTTT. It yields the protein CASSYLMGSYTDTQYF. The rearrangement links TRBV6-2 or TRBV6-3 to TRBJ2-3; no reliable D call. The CDR3 contains 16 residues. Between the trimmed V and J ends, which lost 2 bases and 2 bases, there was a span of 14 bases. CDR1 is MNHEY and CDR2 is SVGEGT in the germline V gene.

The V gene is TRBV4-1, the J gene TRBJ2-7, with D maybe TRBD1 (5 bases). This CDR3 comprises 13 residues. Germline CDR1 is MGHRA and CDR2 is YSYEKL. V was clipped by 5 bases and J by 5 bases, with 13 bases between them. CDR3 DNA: TGCGCCAGCAGCTCGACGTCAGGGAACGAGCAGTACTTC. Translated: CASSSTSGNEQYF.

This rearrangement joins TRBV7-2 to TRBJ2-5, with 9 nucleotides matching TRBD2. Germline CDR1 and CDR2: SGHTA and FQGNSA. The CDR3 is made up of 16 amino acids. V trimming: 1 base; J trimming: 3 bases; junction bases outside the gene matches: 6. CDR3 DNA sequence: TGTGCCAGCAGCTTAGGTGGAGCGGGGGGTAAAGAGACCCAGTACTTC. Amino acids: CASSLGGAGGKETQYF.

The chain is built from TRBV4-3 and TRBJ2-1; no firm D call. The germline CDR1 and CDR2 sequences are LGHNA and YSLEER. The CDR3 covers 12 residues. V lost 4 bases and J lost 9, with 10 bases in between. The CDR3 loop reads CASSPTGSEQFF. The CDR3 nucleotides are TGCGCCAGCAGCCCGACGGGCAGTGAGCAGTTCTTC.

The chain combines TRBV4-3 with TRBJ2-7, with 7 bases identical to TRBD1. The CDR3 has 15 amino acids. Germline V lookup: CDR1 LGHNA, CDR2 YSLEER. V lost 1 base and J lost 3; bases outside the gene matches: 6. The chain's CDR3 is CASSQVRAGGYEQYF. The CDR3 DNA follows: TGCGCCAGCAGCCAAGTAAGGGCAGGGGGCTACGAGCAGTACTTC.

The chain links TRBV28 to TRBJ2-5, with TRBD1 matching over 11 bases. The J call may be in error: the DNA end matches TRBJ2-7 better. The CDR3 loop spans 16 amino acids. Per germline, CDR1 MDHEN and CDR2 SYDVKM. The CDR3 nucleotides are TGTGCCAGCAGTCCGAGGACAGGGGGCATTAGGTACGAGCAGTACTTC. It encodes CASSPRTGGIRYEQYF.

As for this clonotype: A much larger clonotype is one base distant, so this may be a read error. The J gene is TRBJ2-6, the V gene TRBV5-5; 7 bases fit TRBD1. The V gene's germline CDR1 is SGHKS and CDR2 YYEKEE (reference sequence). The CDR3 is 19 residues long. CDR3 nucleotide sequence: TGTGCCAGCAGCCTCTGGGACAGCGCAATTTACTCTGGGGTCAACGTCCTGACTTTC. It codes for CASSLWDSAIYSGVNVLTF.